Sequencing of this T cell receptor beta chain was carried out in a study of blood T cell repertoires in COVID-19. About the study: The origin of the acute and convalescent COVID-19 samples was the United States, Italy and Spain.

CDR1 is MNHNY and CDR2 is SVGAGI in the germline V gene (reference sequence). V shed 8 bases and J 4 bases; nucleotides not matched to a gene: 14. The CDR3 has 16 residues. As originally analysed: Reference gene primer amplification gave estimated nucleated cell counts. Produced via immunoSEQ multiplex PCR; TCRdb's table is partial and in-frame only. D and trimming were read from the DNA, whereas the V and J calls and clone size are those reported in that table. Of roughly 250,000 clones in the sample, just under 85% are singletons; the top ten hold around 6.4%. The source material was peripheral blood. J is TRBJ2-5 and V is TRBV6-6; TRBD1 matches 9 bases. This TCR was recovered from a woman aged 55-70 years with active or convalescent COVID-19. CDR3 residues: CASADQGGQGGETQYF. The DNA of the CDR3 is TGTGCCAGCGCGGACCAGGGGGGACAGGGAGGAGAGACCCAGTACTTC.